This TCR beta chain stems from a study of chemoradiotherapy in HPV16-positive cancers. Whole-study results and caveats: HPV-specific T cells were functionally defined from only a couple of HPV16-positive patients. Candidate HPV-specific clones and E7-related TCR motifs grew in tumor during treatment.

As for this clone: Its antigen is as yet unknown.

TCRdb's copy holds only in-frame clones and misses some; the assay was immunoSEQ multiplex PCR. The repertoire consists of approximately 12,000 clones, with approximately 86% occurring once and the leading ten covering 4.5% to 7%. Trimming at V came to 1 base and at J to 0 bases, leaving 14 bases not matched to a gene. The CDR3 contains 20 residues. CDR1 is SGHRS and CDR2 is YFSETQ in the germline V gene. J is TRBJ2-4 and V is TRBV5-1; 9 bases match TRBD1. This TCR was sampled from a human donor with HPV-associated anogenital cancer. The source was blood, collected from a patient who underwent chemoradiotherapy. CDR3 protein: CASSLNVGQGRGLAKNIQYF. CDR3 DNA: TGCGCCAGCAGCTTGAATGTGGGACAGGGAAGGGGACTAGCCAAAAACATTCAGTACTTC.